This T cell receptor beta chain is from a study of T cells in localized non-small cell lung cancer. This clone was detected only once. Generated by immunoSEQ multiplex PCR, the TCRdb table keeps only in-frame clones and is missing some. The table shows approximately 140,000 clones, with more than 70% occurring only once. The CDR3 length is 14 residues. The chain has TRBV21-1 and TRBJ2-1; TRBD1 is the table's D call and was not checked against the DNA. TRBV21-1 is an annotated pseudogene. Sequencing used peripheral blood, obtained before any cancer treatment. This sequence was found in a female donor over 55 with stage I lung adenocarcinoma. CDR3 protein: CASSKRDNRGEQFF. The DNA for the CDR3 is TGTGCCAGCAGCAAGAGGGACAACCGTGGTGAGCAGTTCTTC.